This T cell receptor (beta chain) appears in the sequencing data of a study of post-analysis software for immune sequencing data. Background on the study: The disease courses covered relapsing-remitting, secondary progressive and progressive-relapsing multiple sclerosis. Notes on the study in general: Multiple sclerosis patients had significantly lower normalized Chao1 diversity than controls. Patients had higher frequencies than controls of a few TRBV segments, including TRBV5-6, TRBV5-1 and TRBV20-1.

Notes on this clonotype: Antigen: not known.

Built from TCR beta cDNA, the libraries had unique molecular identifiers in them. Some 500,000 cDNA molecules were obtained per 1 to 10 million input T cells. TCRdb reanalysed the PCR reads using MiXCR and keeps one entry per CDR3 protein. The sample includes roughly 870,000 distinct CDR3 sequences, around 53% of them seen just once. Trimming shortened V by 2 bases and J by 2 bases, and 18 bases separated the two germline ends. The CDR3 spans 17 residues. Germline CDR1 reads SNHLY; CDR2 reads FYNNEI. Sequencing input: blood. The chain combines TRBV2 with TRBJ1-1; D is unclear. The clonotype was recovered from a girl between 5 and 17 years old with multiple sclerosis. The CDR3 coding sequence is TGTGCCAGCAGTGAATTTTTTGGGGTTACTCGTAACACTGAAGCTTTCTTT. Protein product: CASSEFFGVTRNTEAFF.